These 21 T cell receptor beta chains came from one sample sequenced in a study of early T cells in non-severe SARS-CoV-2 infection. TCRdb redid the calling of the 5' RACE reads with MiXCR, one entry per CDR3 protein. The sample has roughly 56,000 distinct CDR3 sequences, about 11% seen once; the top ten hold 6.5%. The sample taken for sequencing was whole blood. All receptors come from an adult who was a healthcare worker with PCR-confirmed SARS-CoV-2 infection or an uninfected control (not recorded which).

The chain employs TRBV27 and TRBJ1-1; a possible D gene is TRBD1 (5 bases). Germline assignment: CDR1 MNHEY and CDR2 SMNVEV (reference sequence). V dropped 6 bases and J dropped 1 base, with 18 bases sitting between them. The CDR3 consists of 16 residues. CDR3: CASRPNSKTANTEAFF. DNA of the CDR3: TGTGCCAGCAGACCGAACTCTAAGACAGCGAACACTGAAGCTTTCTTT.

The genes are TRBV5-1 and TRBJ2-7; 10 bases fit TRBD1. Germline trimming cut 7 bases from V and 5 bases from J; bases unmatched to any gene: 6. The CDR3 is 13 amino acids. CDR1 is SGHRS, CDR2 YFSETQ, per germline. CDR3 bases: TGCGCCAGCGGGGGACAGGGGAATGACGAGCAGTACTTC. As protein: CASGGQGNDEQYF.

This clonotype has ten or more counts. The chain is built from TRBV5-1 and TRBJ2-7; 8 bases are shared with TRBD2. Losses at the gene ends were 4 bases for V and 0 bases for J; bases not matched to a gene: 6. The CDR3 is 15 amino acids. Germline assignment: CDR1 SGHRS and CDR2 YFSETQ. This CDR3 reads CASSQTSGSSYEQYF. The CDR3, as DNA: TGCGCCAGCAGCCAAACTAGCGGAAGCTCCTACGAGCAGTACTTC. The full variable domain, its missing parts supplied by reference TRBV5-1 and TRBJ2-7, is KAGVTQTPRYLIKTRGQQVTLSCSPISGHRSVSWYQQTPGQGLQFLFEYFSETQRNKGNFPGRFSGRQFSNSRSEMNVSTLELGDSALYLCASSQTSGSSYEQYFGPGTRLTVT.

Notes on this clonotype: The junction departs from the called germline gene at one end, perhaps through a read error. The V and J genes are TRBV2 and TRBJ2-3, with D unclear. Per the germline V gene, CDR1 is SNHLY and CDR2 is FYNNEI. This CDR3 spans 14 amino acids. The CDR3 sequence: CASSETNRADAQYF. The CDR3 coding sequence is TGTGCCAGCAGTGAAACTAACCGTGCAGATGCGCAGTATTTT.

This chain connects TRBV20-1 to TRBJ2-3; D assignment may be TRBD1 or TRBD2 (5 bases each). V was shortened by 5 bases and J by 9 bases, with 24 bases between the two germline ends. This CDR3 has 15 amino acids. CDR1 and CDR2 (germline): DFQATT, SNEGSKA (reference sequence). The CDR3 DNA sequence: TGCAGTGCTCCTCCGGTAGAGAGGGACCGCCAAACGCAGTATTTT. It yields the protein CSAPPVERDRQTQYF.

This clonotype was recorded at least ten times. The rearrangement joins TRBV2 to TRBJ2-1; TRBD2 matches 12 bases. Germline V CDR1 and CDR2: SNHLY, FYNNEI. The CDR3 extends over 15 amino acids. The J segment lost 2 bases and the V segment lost 7 bases, leaving 3 bases of the junction unmatched. The CDR3 region is CASTGLAGTYNEQFF. The DNA of the CDR3 is TGTGCCAGCACCGGACTAGCGGGGACCTACAATGAGCAGTTCTTC.

This clonotype appeared many times. The rearrangement joins TRBV24-1 to TRBJ2-5; tentative D call: TRBD1 (5 bases). V shed 4 bases and J shed 5 bases, with 13 bases lying between them. This CDR3 spans 14 amino acids. Germline V gives CDR1 KGHDR, CDR2 SFDVKD. CDR3 nucleotides: TGTGCCACCAGTGAAGGTGGCAGGGTGGAGACCCAGTACTTC. Translating it yields CATSEGGRVETQYF.

Only a few counts were recorded for this clonotype. The chain couples TRBV6-5 to TRBJ2-2; the D is unclear. The CDR3 covers 14 residues. V was clipped by 2 bases and J by 0 bases, with 4 bases between them. Per the germline V gene, CDR1 is MNHEY and CDR2 is SVGAGI. In nucleotides, the CDR3 is TGTGCCAGCAGTTACGTTACGAACACCGGGGAGCTGTTTTTT. It yields the protein CASSYVTNTGELFF.

This clonotype appeared a few times. The chain couples TRBV6-6 to TRBJ2-2; no clear D gene. The CDR3 sequence is 13 residues long. The V gene's germline CDR1 is MNHNY and CDR2 SVGAGI (reference sequence). Trimming removed 6 bases at V and 0 bases at J, with 5 bases between. The CDR3 spells CASRIANTGELFF. The CDR3 region has the DNA TGTGCCAGCAGGATCGCGAACACCGGGGAGCTGTTTTTT.

The rearrangement uses TRBV12-3 or TRBV12-4 and TRBJ2-1; the match to TRBD1 covers 12 bases. This CDR3 has 13 residues. Trimming at V came to 6 bases and at J to 15 bases, leaving 9 bases not matched to a gene. CDR3 sequence: CASRGTGGARMFF. The CDR3 nucleotides are TGTGCCAGCAGGGGGACAGGGGGCGCAAGAATGTTCTTC.

In its sample, this clonotype was seen many times. This chain uses TRBV9 with TRBJ2-2, with D perhaps TRBD1 or TRBD2 (5 bases each). From germline, CDR1 is SGDLS and CDR2 YYNGEE. Trimming cost V 3 bases and J 4 bases, with 7 bases left between them. The CDR3 spans 13 residues. CDR3 in amino acids: CASSGGVTGELFF. In DNA, the CDR3 is TGTGCCAGCAGCGGAGGGGTCACCGGGGAGCTGTTTTTT.

This chain connects TRBV2 to TRBJ1-1; D is possibly TRBD1 (5 bases). Germline assignment: CDR1 SNHLY and CDR2 FYNNEI. The CDR3 totals 16 residues. V lost 8 bases, J lost 0 bases, and 19 bases lay in between. Written as DNA, the CDR3 is TGTGCCAGCGCGGAACAAGGGACCACTATGAACACTGAAGCTTTCTTT. As protein: CASAEQGTTMNTEAFF.

This clonotype occurred many times. The chain recombines TRBV27 with TRBJ2-7; D unclear. The germline V gene has CDR1 MNHEY and CDR2 SMNVEV (reference sequence). CDR3 length: 12 amino acids. V was pared by 3 bases and J by 11 bases, with 14 bases between. The DNA for the CDR3 is TGTGCCAGCAGTTTCTTAGGCCAGTCGGAGTACTTC. Encoded protein: CASSFLGQSEYF.

This clonotype came up many times. V is TRBV6-5 and J is TRBJ2-1; 7 nucleotides line up with TRBD2. CDR3 length equals 14 residues. V shed 0 bases and J 8 bases; nucleotides not matched to a gene: 4. CDR1 MNHEY and CDR2 SVGAGI come from the germline V gene. The CDR3 here is CASSYSSGWDEQFF. CDR3 coding DNA: TGTGCCAGCAGTTACTCTAGCGGGTGGGATGAGCAGTTCTTC.

This clonotype has a count of ten or more. The J gene is TRBJ1-1, the V gene TRBV29-1; D is unresolved. Trimming took off 7 bases at V and 1 base at J, with 7 bases between the two ends. CDR3 length: 11 residues. Germline CDR1 is SQVTM and CDR2 is ANQGSEA. In DNA, the CDR3 is TGCAGCGCCCACAGGAACACTGAAGCTTTCTTT. It encodes CSAHRNTEAFF. The full variable domain, with the rest looked up from reference TRBV29-1 and TRBJ1-1, is SAVISQKPSRDICQRGTSLTIQCQVDSQVTMMFWYRQQPGQSLTLIATANQGSEATYESGFVIDKFPISRPNLTFSTLTVSNMSPEDSSIYLCSAHRNTEAFFGQGTRLTVV.

In this sample, this clonotype turned up many times. The chain couples TRBV20-1 to TRBJ2-3, with D possibly TRBD1 on 6 matching bases. Germline V gives CDR1 DFQATT, CDR2 SNEGSKA (reference sequence). The CDR3 consists of 13 residues. The germline V and J ends were trimmed by 5 bases and 4 bases, with 13 bases remaining between them. CDR3 coding DNA: TGCAGTGCTTTGCCGGGACACGCAGATACGCAGTATTTT. Amino acids: CSALPGHADTQYF.

This clonotype was counted between two and nine times. J is TRBJ2-3 and V is TRBV4-3; D is undetermined. This CDR3 spans 15 amino acids. The germline V gene encodes CDR1 LGHNA and CDR2 YSLEER. Trimming cost V 1 base and J 2 bases, with 10 bases left between them. The CDR3 region is CASSQVYDSTDTQYF. The CDR3, as DNA: TGCGCCAGCAGCCAAGTGTACGACTCCACAGATACGCAGTATTTT.

This clonotype has a count of ten or more. The V call is TRBV3-1, the J call TRBJ2-3; D uncertain. Germline CDR1 reads LGHDT; CDR2 reads YNNKEL (reference sequence). This CDR3 comprises 13 residues. V lost 3 bases, J lost 2 bases, and 6 bases lay in between. The CDR3 coding sequence is TGTGCCAGCAGCCAGCGGACCACAGATACGCAGTATTTT. The encoded protein is CASSQRTTDTQYF.

This clonotype has ten or more counts. The V call is TRBV25-1, the J call TRBJ2-7; D uncertain. CDR3 length equals 13 residues. CDR1 and CDR2 from the germline V gene are MGHDK and SYGVNS. The V end lost 4 bases, the J end lost 6 bases, and 13 bases lay between the germline ends. The CDR3 nucleotides are TGTGCCAGCAGTGCTAGTCGACTTCCCGAGCAGTACTTC. Protein sequence: CASSASRLPEQYF.

This clonotype counts as medium-sized (0.01 to 0.1%). The chain has TRBV29-1 and TRBJ2-7; D remains unclear. The CDR3 totals 10 residues. Deletions cut 4 bases from V and 5 bases from J, with 6 bases between. The V gene's germline CDR1 is SQVTM and CDR2 ANQGSEA. In nucleotides, the CDR3 is TGCAGCGTTGCCGCCAACGAGCAGTACTTC. This sequence encodes CSVAANEQYF.

The rearrangement joins TRBV5-1 to TRBJ1-3; 8 nucleotides line up with TRBD1. Germline V gene data show CDR1 as SGHRS and CDR2 as YFSETQ. J was trimmed by 0 bases and V by 3 bases; bases with no gene match: 11. The CDR3 extends over 18 amino acids. Written as DNA, the CDR3 is TGCGCCAGCAGCTACGGACAGGGCGCTGCAGACTCTGGAAACACCATATATTTT. It yields the protein CASSYGQGAADSGNTIYF.